The 21 T cell receptor beta chains listed next were all sequenced from one sample in a study of T cell responses to AZD1222 COVID-19 vaccine. TCRdb keeps only in-frame clones here, not all; method: immunoSEQ multiplex PCR. This sample has some 170,000 clones; roughly 91% occur once, and the top ten carry approximately 1.8%. The input for sequencing was peripheral blood, taken on day 0 of AZD1222 vaccination. These receptors were obtained from an adult in good health.

This chain connects TRBV18 to TRBJ2-1, with 12 nucleotides matching TRBD2. Trimming removed 3 bases from V and 5 bases from J; junction bases left unmatched: 5. Germline-derived CDR1 and CDR2 are KGHSH and LQKENI. CDR3 size: 16 residues. DNA of the CDR3: TGTGCCAGCTCACCTACGGGACTAGCGGGTGACAATGAGCAGTTCTTC. Its translation: CASSPTGLAGDNEQFF.

The rearrangement joins TRBV10-3 to TRBJ2-7, with D tentatively TRBD2 (5 bases). Trimming left V 0 bases short and J 4 bases short, with 7 bases between. Per the germline V gene, CDR1 is ENHRY and CDR2 is SYGVKD. The CDR3 is made up of 13 amino acids. The CDR3 DNA sequence: TGTGCCATCAGTGAGTCGCGCGGGTACGAGCAGTACTTC. Translating gives CAISESRGYEQYF.

The CDR3 loop reads CASSSGGANEQFF. CDR3 nucleotide sequence: TGCGCCAGCAGCAGCGGGGGGGCGAATGAGCAGTTCTTC. The V and J genes are TRBV5-1 and TRBJ2-1; 10 nucleotides match TRBD2. CDR1 SGHRS and CDR2 YFSETQ come from the germline V gene. V lost 4 bases to trimming and J lost 7 bases; unmatched junction nucleotides: 2. CDR3 length: 13 residues.

The chain joins TRBV4-1 to TRBJ1-2, with 7 bases aligning to TRBD1. This CDR3 is 16 amino acids long. V gave up 0 bases and J gave up 4 bases; unmatched junction bases: 8. Germline V gene sequence: CDR1 MGHRA, CDR2 YSYEKL. CDR3 in amino acids: CASSQETGQRIYGYTF. CDR3 DNA sequence: TGCGCCAGCAGCCAAGAGACGGGACAGAGAATCTATGGCTACACCTTC.

The chain joins TRBV29-1 to TRBJ2-1; TRBD2 is a possible D gene (5 bases). CDR1 and CDR2 (germline): SQVTM, ANQGSEA. The CDR3 spans 16 residues. V lost 4 bases to trimming and J lost 0 bases, with 16 bases between them. The CDR3 is CSVATQWESSYNEQFF. The CDR3 DNA sequence: TGCAGCGTTGCTACTCAATGGGAGAGCTCCTACAATGAGCAGTTCTTC.

The V call is TRBV11-3, the J call TRBJ2-5; D remains ambiguous. V gave up 1 base and J gave up 4 bases, with 7 bases separating them. This CDR3 has 13 amino acids. The V gene's germline CDR1 is SGHNT and CDR2 YENEEA. The chain's CDR3 is CASSLGPRETQYF. The CDR3 DNA follows: TGTGCCAGCAGCTTAGGACCCCGAGAGACCCAGTACTTC.

This chain joins TRBV7-3 and TRBJ2-2; TRBD1 matches 7 bases. Germline CDR1 and CDR2: SGHTA and FQGTGA. V lost 3 bases and J lost 4; bases outside the gene matches: 5. The CDR3 runs to 15 residues. CDR3 residues: CASSLPGQSTGELFF. The CDR3 coding sequence is TGTGCCAGCAGCTTGCCGGGACAGAGCACCGGGGAGCTGTTTTTT.

This sequence joins TRBV11-2 and TRBJ2-2, with 9 bases aligning to TRBD1. Germline V gene lookup returns CDR1 SGHAT and CDR2 FQNNGV. This CDR3 contains 14 residues. The junction had 5 bases not matched to a gene; V was cut back by 5 bases and J by 7 bases. CDR3 amino acids: CASSLRQGVGELFF. The CDR3 nucleotides read TGTGCCAGCAGCCTACGACAGGGGGTCGGGGAGCTGTTTTTT.

J is TRBJ2-5 and V is TRBV5-1, with 14 bases identical to TRBD2. This CDR3 region has 17 residues. The trim removed 4 bases at V and 4 bases at J, leaving 9 bases unmatched. Germline-derived CDR1 and CDR2 are SGHRS and YFSETQ. CDR3 amino acids: CASSGQTSGRALETQYF. CDR3 nucleotide sequence: TGCGCCAGCAGCGGCCAGACTAGCGGGAGGGCCTTAGAGACCCAGTACTTC. Filled out from reference TRBV5-1 and TRBJ2-5, the complete variable domain reads KAGVTQTPRYLIKTRGQQVTLSCSPISGHRSVSWYQQTPGQGLQFLFEYFSETQRNKGNFPGRFSGRQFSNSRSEMNVSTLELGDSALYLCASSGQTSGRALETQYFGPGTRLLVL.

The chain couples TRBV5-6 to TRBJ1-1; D remains ambiguous. V lost 2 bases and J 1 base, leaving 9 bases between the germline ends. The CDR3 contains 14 residues. Germline assignment: CDR1 SGHDT and CDR2 YYEEEE. The CDR3 spells CASSFLRSNTEAFF. The CDR3 nucleotides are TGTGCCAGCAGCTTTCTTAGGTCGAACACTGAAGCTTTCTTT. The variable domain in full, completed from reference TRBV5-6 and TRBJ1-1, reads DAGVTQSPTHLIKTRGQQVTLRCSPKSGHDTVSWYQQALGQGPQFIFQYYEEEERQRGNFPDRFSGHQFPNYSSELNVNALLLGDSALYLCASSFLRSNTEAFFGQGTRLTVV.

The chain has TRBV3-1 (or the pseudogene TRBV3-2) and TRBJ1-6; D perhaps matches TRBD1 (5 bases). The CDR3 is made up of 15 amino acids. V lost 6 bases to trimming and J lost 6 bases, with 15 bases between them. CDR1 LGHDT and CDR2 YNNKEL come from the germline V gene (reference sequence). The CDR3 DNA reads as TGTGCCAGCAGACGGGACGGAGCCGTTAATTCACCCCTCCACTTT. Its translation is CASRRDGAVNSPLHF.

The genes are TRBV20-1 and TRBJ1-6; no definite D call. Germline V gene data show CDR1 as DFQATT and CDR2 as SNEGSKA (reference sequence). V was shortened by 3 bases and J by 9 bases, with 6 bases between the two germline ends. This CDR3 has 11 amino acids. The CDR3 DNA reads TGCAGTGCTAGTCTAAGTTCACCCCTCCACTTT. Amino acids: CSASLSSPLHF.

V is TRBV5-1 and J is TRBJ2-3; D is unclear. Germline V gene sequence: CDR1 SGHRS, CDR2 YFSETQ. This CDR3 region has 15 residues. The V end lost 0 bases, the J end lost 2 bases, and 10 bases lay between the germline ends. CDR3 DNA sequence: TGCGCCAGCAGCTTGGAGGGAAGGGACACAGATACGCAGTATTTT. Translating gives CASSLEGRDTDTQYF.

J is TRBJ2-7 and V is TRBV30; D ambiguous. V was cut by 0 bases and J by 2 bases, with 17 bases left in between. The CDR3 is 16 amino acids. Germline values: CDR1 GTSNPN, CDR2 SVGIG (reference sequence). The CDR3 is CAWSVGVPLWTYEQYF. The CDR3 DNA follows: TGTGCCTGGAGTGTAGGAGTTCCGCTTTGGACCTACGAGCAGTACTTC. The full variable domain, with the rest looked up from reference TRBV30 and TRBJ2-7, is SQTIHQWPATLVQPVGSPLSLECTVEGTSNPNLYWYRQAAGRGLQLLFYSVGIGQISSEVPQNLSASRPQDRQFILSSKKLLLSDSGFYLCAWSVGVPLWTYEQYFGPGTRLTVT.

This clone was seen only once. The CDR3 nucleotides read TGTGCCAGCTCACCACTTACTAGCTCGACCTACAATGAGCAGTTCTTC. As protein: CASSPLTSSTYNEQFF. The rearrangement links TRBV18 to TRBJ2-1; a weak D match, TRBD2 (6 bases). CDR3 length equals 16 residues. In germline, CDR1 is KGHSH, CDR2 LQKENI. The V end lost 1 base, the J end lost 2 bases, and 12 bases lay between the germline ends.

The gene calls are TRBV5-1 and TRBJ1-3, with no clear D. The CDR3 totals 14 residues. Trimming removed 0 bases at V and 0 bases at J, with 4 bases between. Per the germline V gene, CDR1 is SGHRS and CDR2 is YFSETQ. The CDR3 bases are TGCGCCAGCAGCTTGGGGGACTCTGGAAACACCATATATTTT. Translating it yields CASSLGDSGNTIYF.

The chain links TRBV28 to TRBJ1-5; 10 bases line up with TRBD1. This CDR3 region has 15 residues. Germline CDR1 is MDHEN and CDR2 is SYDVKM. Losses at the gene ends were 3 bases for V and 7 bases for J; bases not matched to a gene: 6. The CDR3 reads CASSFAGQGVQPQHF. CDR3 DNA: TGTGCCAGCAGTTTCGCCGGACAGGGGGTCCAGCCCCAGCATTTT.

The rearrangement joins TRBV11-2 to TRBJ1-5; D uncertain. Looked up from germline, CDR1 is SGHAT and CDR2 is FQNNGV. Trimming pared 3 bases from V and 1 base from J, leaving 4 bases between. CDR3 size: 13 residues. The CDR3, as DNA: TGTGCCAGCAGCTTGATCAGCAATCAGCCCCAGCATTTT. Translated, it gives CASSLISNQPQHF.

The V gene is TRBV12-3 or TRBV12-4, the J gene TRBJ2-7, with D possibly being TRBD2 (7 bases). The V end was cut by 5 bases, the J end by 7 bases, with 12 bases between. The CDR3 runs to 12 residues. The CDR3 nucleotides read TGTGCCAGCAGTCGGGGGGCTGGGGAGCAGTACGTC. It encodes CASSRGAGEQYV.

On this clone itself: Germline and junction disagree at one end, which may indicate a read error. V is TRBV7-3 and J is TRBJ2-1; 7 bases line up with TRBD2. CDR1 and CDR2 (germline): SGHTA, FQGTGA. The CDR3 has 12 residues. The CDR3 bases are TGTGCCAGCAGCTTAAATCGGGAGGACCCGCTCTTC. Translated: CASSLNREDPLF.

V usage is TRBV10-1 and J usage is TRBJ1-4; tentatively, D is TRBD1 (6 bases). V was cut by 2 bases and J by 4 bases, with 23 bases left in between. Germline CDR1 reads WNHNN; CDR2 reads SYGVQD (reference sequence). The CDR3 runs 19 residues. The DNA of the CDR3 is TGCGCCAGCAGTGAGCCCCCCTTGAGGGGAGGGGGTGATAATGAAAAACTGTTTTTT. This sequence encodes CASSEPPLRGGGDNEKLFF.